This T cell receptor beta chain stems from a study of technical replicates of blood from a handful of donors listed by TCRdb under 2017. Details on this clone: This clone's antigen is unknown. No base quality information exists; no much larger clone differs at one position.

The library came from the immunoSEQ multiplex PCR assay. TCRdb carries this immuneACCESS record with in-frame sequences only. Its versions omit some clonotypes, under half of them owing to an unresolved V gene in the studies checked, with the rest unexplained. Within this sample are fewer than 95,000 clones, with about 91% of them counted one time only. In total, the top ten clones hold 0.2% to 0.25% of the sample. In the germline V gene (reference sequence), CDR1 corresponds to GTSNPN and CDR2 to SVGIG. V is shortened by 2 bases, J by 16 bases, and the region joining them spans 14 bases. From its cysteine to its phenylalanine, the CDR3 spans 11 amino acids. The sequence is cut down to CDR3 DNA, 33 bases in frame from base 1.

The sequence is built from TRBV30 and TRBJ1-4; a tentative D call is TRBD1 (5 bases match). The TCR sequence derives from a human donor in good health. Sequenced sample: T cells isolated from PBMCs. The nucleotide sequence is TGTGCCTGGAGTCAGGGCAGTACTGGGTTTTTT. It is translated as CAWSQGSTGFF.